The present TCR beta chain was sequenced within a study of T cell repertoires in cytomegalovirus infection (dated by TCRdb to between 2017 and 2020). Study-wide context: Donor HLA type was relevant to the analysis, because carriage of CMV infection together with the matching HLA type was indicated by public TCR beta signatures. Beyond this particular receptor, the publication reports: Carriers of CMV infection plus the relevant HLA type were discriminated by the cumulative frequency of public TCR beta family members in the study cohort and in an independent roughly 340-donor cohort. In the ex vivo response, HLA-C-restricted CMV-specific TCR beta clonotypes were dominant, and in two of eight donors the single most frequent clonotype came from this HLA-C-restricted group.

Note on this clonotype: No antigen is known for it. Base qualities were left out, and no much larger clone turns up one base away.

The instrument was an Illumina HiSeq 1500. TCRdb reprocessing: public reads trimmed at Q25 with fastp, clones called with MiXCR, in-frame beta chains kept. Entries that share a CDR3 protein sequence are merged under the most common genes and DNA. The sample profile shows about 680,000 distinct CDR3 sequences; roughly a quarter of them were found once. Of the sample, approximately 8% falls within the top ten clones. Cut back by 0 bases and 0 bases, the V and J ends lie 15 bases apart. The CDR3 goes from the cysteine to the phenylalanine over 17 residues. Kept here is only the CDR3 DNA, which spans 51 bases and is read in frame from base 1. CDR1 and CDR2 are drawn from the germline V gene (reference sequence): DFQATT, SNEGSKA.

The chain is assembled from TRBV20-1 and TRBJ2-1; a tentative D match to TRBD1 spans 5 bases. The receptor's source is a human donor in good health (CMV status not recorded). Some clones in this sample may be carry-over from other donors' samples. The specimen sequenced was CD8+ T cells from PBMCs. The DNA is TGCAGTGCTAGAGATGGGCAGGGCGTCGTCTCCTACAATGAGCAGTTCTTC. Its coded protein is CSARDGQGVVSYNEQFF.